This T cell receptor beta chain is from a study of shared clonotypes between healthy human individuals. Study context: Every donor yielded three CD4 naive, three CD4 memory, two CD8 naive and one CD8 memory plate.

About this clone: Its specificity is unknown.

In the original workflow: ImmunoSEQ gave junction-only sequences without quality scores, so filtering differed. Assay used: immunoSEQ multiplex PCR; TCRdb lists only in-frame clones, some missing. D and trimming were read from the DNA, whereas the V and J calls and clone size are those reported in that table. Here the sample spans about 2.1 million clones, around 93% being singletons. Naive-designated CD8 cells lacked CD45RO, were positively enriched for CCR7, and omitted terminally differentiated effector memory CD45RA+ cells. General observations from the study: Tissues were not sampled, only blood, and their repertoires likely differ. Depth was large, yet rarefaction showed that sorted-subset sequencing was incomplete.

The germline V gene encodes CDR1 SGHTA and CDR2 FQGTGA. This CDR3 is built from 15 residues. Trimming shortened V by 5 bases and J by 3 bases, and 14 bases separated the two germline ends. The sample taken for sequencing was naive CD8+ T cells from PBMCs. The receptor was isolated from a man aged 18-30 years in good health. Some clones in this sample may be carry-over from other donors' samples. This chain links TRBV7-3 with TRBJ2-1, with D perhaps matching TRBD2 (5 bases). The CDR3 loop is CASSKLNRGYNEQFF. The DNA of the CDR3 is TGTGCCAGCAGCAAACTAAACCGGGGCTACAATGAGCAGTTCTTC.